This TCR beta chain stems from a study of cytomegalovirus exposure and HLA in healthy donors. Each donor was nominally healthy when sampled (though unrecorded immune exposures were likely). 60 Vbeta and 13 Jbeta primers were used in PCR. The repertoire was sequenced with immunoSEQ multiplex PCR; TCRdb's copy has only in-frame clones and lacks some. The table includes some 180,000 clones, 82% detected once. In this sample, this clone turned up once. This sequence was found in a man aged 35 to 55 in good health and CMV-seronegative. The material sequenced was PBMCs.

The CDR3 loop reads CASSQSRETQYF. The DNA of the CDR3 is TGCGCCAGCAGCCAGTCTCGGGAGACCCAGTACTTC. The gene calls are TRBV4-1 and TRBJ2-5; no clear D gene. Germline V gene sequence: CDR1 MGHRA, CDR2 YSYEKL. Trimming took off 3 bases at V and 5 bases at J, with 7 bases between the two ends. The CDR3 consists of 12 residues.